The 17 T cell receptor beta chains presented below share a single source sample, sequenced in a study of T cell repertoires in aging, cancer and after chemotherapy. Multiplex touch-down PCR with TRB-A/B primers amplified rearranged V-D-J TRB sequences. Via MiXCR, TCRdb re-called the multiplex PCR reads, giving one row per CDR3 protein. The sample contains about 5,300 distinct CDR3 sequences, roughly a quarter of which appear only once. The template was genomic DNA from peripheral blood, not RNA. The sequencing sample was made of blood. These receptors all come from a human donor with a solid tumor.

This clonotype is categorized as medium-sized. This chain connects TRBV19 to TRBJ1-6; 7 bases match TRBD1. Germline CDR1 reads LNHDA; CDR2 reads SQIVND (reference sequence). The junction had 10 bases not matched to a gene; V was cut back by 5 bases and J by 12 bases. This CDR3 comprises 14 residues. In DNA, the CDR3 is TGTGCCAGTAGTTGGGACAGTCAAAATCAACCCCTCCACTTT. This codes for CASSWDSQNQPLHF. Supplemented by reference TRBV19 and TRBJ1-6, the full variable domain reads DGGITQSPKYLFRKEGQNVTLSCEQNLNHDAMYWYRQDPGQGLRLIYYSQIVNDFQKGDIAEGYSVSREKKESFPLTVTSAQKNPTAFYLCASSWDSQNQPLHFGNGTRLTVT.

This clonotype is deemed large (0.1 to 1%). This rearrangement joins TRBV29-1 to TRBJ2-3; perhaps TRBD2 as D (6 bases). Trimming took 4 bases from V and 3 from J, leaving 11 bases between them. This CDR3 has 13 amino acids. The germline CDR1 and CDR2 sequences are SQVTM and ANQGSEA. The CDR3 is CSVVGGATDTQYF. The CDR3 coding sequence is TGCAGCGTTGTGGGGGGTGCGACAGATACGCAGTATTTT.

This clonotype is deemed medium-sized. This CDR3 is CASSAGQHNQPQHF. The CDR3, as DNA: TGTGCCAGCAGTGCCGGACAGCACAATCAGCCCCAGCATTTT. J is TRBJ1-5 and V is TRBV6-5, with D tentatively TRBD1 (6 bases). V gave up 5 bases and J gave up 3 bases, with 11 bases separating them. Germline V gene data show CDR1 as MNHEY and CDR2 as SVGAGI. The length of the CDR3 is 14 residues.

The chain recombines TRBV7-3 with TRBJ2-3; 10 bases agree with TRBD2. From germline, CDR1 is SGHTA and CDR2 FQGTGA. This CDR3 is 16 amino acids long. V lost 4 bases, J lost 2 bases, and 6 bases stayed unmatched. The chain's CDR3 is CASSSLAGVSTDTQYF. The CDR3 nucleotides are TGTGCCAGCAGCTCCCTAGCGGGAGTCTCCACAGATACGCAGTATTTT.

The chain joins TRBV5-1 to TRBJ2-5; TRBD2 is a possible D gene (6 bases). V dropped 0 bases and J dropped 4 bases, with 10 bases sitting between them. Germline CDR1 is SGHRS and CDR2 is YFSETQ. The CDR3 loop spans 14 amino acids. The CDR3 nucleotides are TGCGCCAGCAGCTTGGGAGTGGGGGGAGAGACCCAGTACTTC. This codes for CASSLGVGGETQYF.

This clonotype is judged medium-sized. This chain uses TRBV6-2 or TRBV6-3 with TRBJ2-1; 9 bases map to TRBD1. Germline trimming cut 7 bases from V and 7 bases from J; bases unmatched to any gene: 5. From germline, CDR1 is MNHEY and CDR2 SVGEGT. This CDR3 has 13 amino acids. In DNA form, the CDR3 reads TGTGCCAGCACCGGGACAGGGAGGAATGAGCAGTTCTTC. Its protein product is CASTGTGRNEQFF.

This clonotype was seen only once. The rearrangement uses TRBV28 and TRBJ1-4, with TRBD1 identical over 7 bases. There are 15 residues in the CDR3. Germline V gene data show CDR1 as MDHEN and CDR2 as SYDVKM. J gave up 3 bases and V 4 bases, and 5 bases lay outside the gene matches. CDR3 amino acids: CASSSPGQSNEKLFF. CDR3 nucleotides: TGTGCCAGCAGTTCCCCGGGACAGTCTAATGAAAAACTGTTTTTT.

The V and J genes are TRBV5-1 and TRBJ2-7; the D gene is possibly TRBD1 (6 bases). This CDR3 contains 14 residues. CDR1 and CDR2 from the germline V gene are SGHRS and YFSETQ. V was cut by 4 bases and J by 3 bases, with 14 bases left in between. CDR3 DNA sequence: TGCGCCAGCAGCCGGGACACGCTGGGCTACGAGCAGTACTTC. This translates into CASSRDTLGYEQYF.

The chain uses TRBV7-9 and TRBJ2-3, with D possibly matching TRBD2 (5 bases). CDR3 size: 13 residues. Germline CDR1 and CDR2: SEHNR and FQNEAQ (reference sequence). The germline V and J ends were trimmed by 8 bases and 4 bases, with 13 bases remaining between them. In DNA form, the CDR3 reads TGTGCCAGCCGCGGCGGGCCTGCAGATACGCAGTATTTT. It translates to CASRGGPADTQYF.

This clonotype is categorized as medium-sized. The rearrangement joins TRBV6-1 to TRBJ2-3; D is undetermined. This CDR3 is 14 amino acids long. V dropped 8 bases and J dropped 3 bases, with 15 bases sitting between them. Germline lookup yields CDR1 MNHNS and CDR2 SASEGT. The CDR3 region has the DNA TGTGCCAGCTCGGAGTATCTGGGAACAGATACGCAGTATTTT. Translation gives CASSEYLGTDTQYF.

This sequence joins TRBV20-1 and TRBJ2-3, with a tentative D call TRBD2 (5 bases). Germline lookup yields CDR1 DFQATT and CDR2 SNEGSKA (reference sequence). The CDR3 contains 16 residues. The V end was cut by 0 bases, the J end by 5 bases, with 18 bases between. CDR3 amino acids: CSARDPGSGREDTQYF. Here the CDR3 DNA reads TGCAGTGCTAGAGATCCGGGGAGCGGAAGGGAAGATACGCAGTATTTT.

The rearrangement joins TRBV11-1 to TRBJ2-1; D may match TRBD1 or TRBD2 (5 bases each). CDR3 size: 16 residues. Trimming cost V 7 bases and J 4 bases, with 20 bases left between them. CDR1 is SGHAT and CDR2 is FQDESV in the germline V gene (reference sequence). CDR3 DNA sequence: TGTGCCAGCATACCGGGACCCAAAACGGGGTACAATGAGCAGTTCTTC. As protein: CASIPGPKTGYNEQFF.

This clonotype is labeled as medium-sized. The V gene is TRBV6-4, the J gene TRBJ2-3, with D possibly being TRBD1 or TRBD2 (5 bases each). The germline V gene encodes CDR1 MRHNA and CDR2 SNTAGT. Trimming shortened V by 3 bases and J by 0 bases, and 10 bases separated the two germline ends. The CDR3 extends over 15 amino acids. The CDR3, as DNA: TGTGCCAGCAGTGAAGGGGACCGTAGCACAGATACGCAGTATTTT. It encodes CASSEGDRSTDTQYF.

A few counts support this clonotype. The chain has TRBV20-1 and TRBJ1-5; D gene ambiguous. Trimming left V 3 bases short and J 3 bases short, with 9 bases between. Germline lookup yields CDR1 DFQATT and CDR2 SNEGSKA (reference sequence). The CDR3 totals 13 residues. The CDR3 DNA is TGCAGTGCTAGGCTAGCTGACAATCAGCCCCAGCATTTT. Translated: CSARLADNQPQHF.

This clonotype is medium-sized within its sample. The chain links TRBV6-5 to TRBJ1-4; D unclear. Trimming removed 11 bases from V and 6 bases from J, with 16 bases in between. The CDR3 extends over 13 amino acids. Germline-derived CDR1 and CDR2 are MNHEY and SVGAGI. The CDR3 region has the DNA TGTGCCTCAGCATCCCAGTTCCATGAAAAACTGTTTTTT. This encodes CASASQFHEKLFF.

This clonotype is termed large. The rearrangement uses TRBV15 and TRBJ1-3, with D unclear. V dropped 4 bases and J dropped 7 bases, with 14 bases sitting between them. This CDR3 spans 14 amino acids. Germline V gene data show CDR1 as LNHNV and CDR2 as YYDKDF (reference sequence). As DNA, the CDR3 is TGTGCCACCAGCACTTCCACCCCGGACAACACCATATATTTT. It specifies CATSTSTPDNTIYF.

The CDR3 sequence is CATSSGGSGILNEQFF. The CDR3 nucleotides read TGTGCCACCAGTAGTGGAGGTAGCGGGATTCTTAATGAGCAGTTCTTC. The chain combines TRBV5-4 with TRBJ2-1; 8 positions agree with TRBD2. Trimming cost V 9 bases and J 7 bases; bases outside gene matches: 18. From germline, CDR1 is SGHNT and CDR2 YYREEE (reference sequence). The CDR3 is 16 residues long.